The next 5 T cell receptor beta chains were all read from a single sample in a study of regulatory and conventional T cells in RAG deficiency. Using immunoSEQ multiplex PCR, the repertoire was profiled, and TCRdb retains in-frame clones only, with some absent. The sample has fewer than 650 clones, about 64% seen once. The specimen was CD8+ T cells sorted from blood. The receptors shown here come from a human donor with RAG deficiency presenting as severe combined immunodeficiency.

The chain joins TRBV7-4 to TRBJ2-2; D gene unclear. The V and J ends lost 4 bases and 2 bases respectively, with 2 bases between them. The CDR3 is 12 amino acids. Per the germline V gene, CDR1 is SGHVT and CDR2 is SQSDAQ. CDR3 protein: CASSYNTGELFF. The CDR3 nucleotides read TGTGCCAGCAGCTATAACACCGGGGAGCTGTTTTTT.

Only a few counts were recorded for this clone. The chain employs TRBV2 and TRBJ2-5; D possibly matches TRBD1 or TRBD2 (5 bases each). Germline V CDR1 and CDR2: SNHLY, FYNNEI. This CDR3 has 14 residues. V was trimmed by 7 bases and J by 7 bases, leaving 19 bases between them. The chain's CDR3 is CASKRARDPRTQYF. The CDR3 nucleotides are TGTGCCAGCAAGAGGGCGAGGGACCCAAGGACCCAGTACTTC.

The chain carries TRBV27 and TRBJ2-2; D remains unclear. The germline CDR1 and CDR2 sequences are MNHEY and SMNVEV (reference sequence). V was cut by 3 bases and J by 1 base, with 0 bases left in between. The CDR3 consists of 12 residues. CDR3: CASSLNTGELFF. The DNA for the CDR3 is TGTGCCAGCAGTTTGAACACCGGGGAGCTGTTTTTT.

This clone appeared a few times. The CDR3 loop reads CAISDRAANYGYTF. The CDR3 region has the DNA TGTGCCATCAGTGACAGGGCCGCTAACTATGGCTACACCTTC. This rearrangement joins TRBV10-3 to TRBJ1-2, with D tentatively TRBD1 (5 bases). V was clipped by 3 bases and J by 0 bases, with 8 bases between them. Germline V gene data show CDR1 as ENHRY and CDR2 as SYGVKD. The CDR3 runs to 14 residues.

This chain links TRBV30 with TRBJ2-7, with D maybe TRBD1 (6 bases). Trimming pared 5 bases from V and 4 bases from J, leaving 18 bases between. The CDR3 has 14 residues. Germline V gene lookup returns CDR1 GTSNPN and CDR2 SVGIG (reference sequence). The CDR3 loop is CAWEGQQTAYEQYF. The CDR3, as DNA: TGTGCCTGGGAAGGACAGCAGACGGCTTACGAGCAGTACTTC.